The T cell receptor beta chain described here comes from a study of cytomegalovirus exposure and HLA in healthy donors. Use of 60 Vbeta and 13 Jbeta primers characterized the PCR. Measured with immunoSEQ multiplex PCR; TCRdb has only the in-frame clones, and not every one. The data show fewer than 250,000 clones, 85% to 90% seen once. For this clone: Its antigen is still unknown.

Study results and caveats: Researchers reportedly found TCR beta sequences accurately predicted most subjects' HLA-A and HLA-B alleles. As a later analysis showed, a missense DCLRE1C variant was linked to trimming of TCR beta V- and J-genes. The only immune exposure information that was available was CMV serostatus.

Source material: PBMCs. The source of this sequence is a young man in good health and CMV-seronegative.

For the CDR3, the DNA is TGTGCCAGCAGCTGGCCGGGATCGACGGGAGAGAGGGAGACCCAGTACTTC. This translates into CASSWPGSTGERETQYF. The rearrangement uses TRBV5-4 and TRBJ2-5, with a possible D match to TRBD2 (6 bases). V was trimmed by 3 bases and J by 5 bases, leaving 23 bases between them. Germline CDR1 is SGHNT and CDR2 is YYREEE (reference sequence). CDR3 size: 17 residues.